Below, 2 T cell receptor beta chains from the same sample are listed, as sequenced in a study of a mutant IDH1 vaccine in newly diagnosed glioma. The table came from immunoSEQ multiplex PCR; TCRdb's copy has only in-frame clones and leaves some out. The repertoire includes 20,000 to 25,000 clones, less than 85% of them detected once, and more than 9.5% sits in the top ten. These receptors are not linked to any known antigen. Noted time point: week 11, during vaccination. The vaccine gave 300 ug of a 20-mer mutant IDH1 peptide subcutaneously per dose. Specimen: peripheral blood mononuclear cells (PBMCs), collected from a glioma patient whose treatment included an IDH1 peptide vaccine. These receptors were obtained from a man between 18 and 29 years old with glioma. Some clones in this sample may be carry-over from other donors' samples.

By sample share, this clone is medium-sized. This sequence joins TRBV9 and TRBJ1-1, with D perhaps TRBD1 (6 bases). Trimming stripped 6 bases from V and 2 bases from J, with 11 bases between. The CDR3 has 13 residues. CDR1 and CDR2 from the germline V gene are SGDLS and YYNGEE. CDR3 loop: CASNRGINTEAFF. CDR3 nucleotides: TGTGCCAGCAATAGGGGGATCAACACTGAAGCTTTCTTT.

This clone was seen a handful of times. The genes are TRBV2 and TRBJ2-1; 10 positions agree with TRBD1. With V trimmed by 5 bases and J by 4 bases, 11 bases remained unmatched. CDR3 length equals 17 residues. CDR1 is SNHLY and CDR2 is FYNNEI in the germline V gene. CDR3 nucleotide sequence: TGTGCCAGCAGTTCCCCGGGACAGGGGTGGGTTTACAATGAGCAGTTCTTC. This gives the protein CASSSPGQGWVYNEQFF.